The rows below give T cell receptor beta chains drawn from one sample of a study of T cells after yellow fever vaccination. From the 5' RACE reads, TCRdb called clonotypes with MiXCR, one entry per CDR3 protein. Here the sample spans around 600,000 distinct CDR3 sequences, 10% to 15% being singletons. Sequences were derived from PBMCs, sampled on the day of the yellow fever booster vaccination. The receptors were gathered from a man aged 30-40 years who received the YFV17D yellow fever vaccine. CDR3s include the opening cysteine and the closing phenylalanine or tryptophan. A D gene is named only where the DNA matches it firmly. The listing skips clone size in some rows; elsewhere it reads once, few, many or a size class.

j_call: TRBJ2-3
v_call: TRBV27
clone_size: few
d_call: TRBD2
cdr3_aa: CASNGLAGETDTQYF
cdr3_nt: TGTGCCAGCAACGGACTAGCGGGAGAAACAGATACGCAGTATTTT

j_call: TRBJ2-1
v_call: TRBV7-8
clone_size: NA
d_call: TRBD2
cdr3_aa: CASSFSAGGPRLHEQFF
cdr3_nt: TGTGCCAGCAGCTTTTCGGCGGGAGGGCCGCGGCTCCATGAGCAGTTCTTC

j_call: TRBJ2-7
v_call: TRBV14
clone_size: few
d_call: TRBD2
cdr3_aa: CASSQDLGLAGRYGGEQYF
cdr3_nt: TGTGCCAGCAGCCAAGATCTGGGACTAGCGGGACGGTACGGTGGAGAGCAGTACTTC

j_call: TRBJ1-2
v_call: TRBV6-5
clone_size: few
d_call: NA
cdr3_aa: CVPGGLNYGYTF
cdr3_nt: TGTGTCCCCGGAGGACTCAACTATGGCTACACCTTC

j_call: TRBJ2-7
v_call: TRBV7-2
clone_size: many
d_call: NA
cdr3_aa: CASSSSSFYEQYF
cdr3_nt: TGTGCCAGCAGCTCATCCAGTTTCTACGAGCAGTACTTC

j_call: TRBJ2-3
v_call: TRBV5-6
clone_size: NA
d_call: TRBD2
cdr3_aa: CASRATSGRTERHYSTDTQYF
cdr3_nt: TGTGCCAGCAGAGCCACTAGCGGGAGGACCGAGAGGCATTATAGCACAGATACGCAGTATTTT

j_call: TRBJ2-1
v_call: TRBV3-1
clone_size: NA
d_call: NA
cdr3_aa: CASSPGVPGYNEQFF
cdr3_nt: TGTGCCAGCAGCCCGGGGGTTCCAGGCTACAATGAGCAGTTCTTC

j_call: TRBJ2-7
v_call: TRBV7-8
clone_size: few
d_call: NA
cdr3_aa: CASSFIGGYEQYF
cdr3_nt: TGTGCCAGCAGCTTCATAGGGGGTTACGAGCAGTACTTC

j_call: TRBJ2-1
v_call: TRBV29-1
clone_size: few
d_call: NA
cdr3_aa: CSVEVRPGSSYNEQFF
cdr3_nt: TGCAGCGTTGAAGTAAGGCCGGGGAGCTCCTACAATGAGCAGTTCTTC

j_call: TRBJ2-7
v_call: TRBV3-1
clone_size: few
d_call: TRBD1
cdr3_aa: CASSQEGTGWEQYF
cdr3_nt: TGTGCCAGCAGCCAAGAGGGGACAGGGTGGGAGCAGTACTTC

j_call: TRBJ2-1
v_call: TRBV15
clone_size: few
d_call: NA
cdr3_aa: CATSREPANEQFF
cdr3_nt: TGTGCCACCAGCAGGGAGCCCGCCAATGAGCAGTTCTTC

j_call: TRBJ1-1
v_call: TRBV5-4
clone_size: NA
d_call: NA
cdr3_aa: CASKTSNTEAFF
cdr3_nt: TGTGCCAGCAAGACCAGTAACACTGAAGCTTTCTTT

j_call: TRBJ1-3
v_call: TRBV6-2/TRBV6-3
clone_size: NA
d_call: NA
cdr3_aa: CASSWDADRGNTIYF
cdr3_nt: TGTGCCAGCAGCTGGGACGCCGATCGGGGAAACACCATATATTTT

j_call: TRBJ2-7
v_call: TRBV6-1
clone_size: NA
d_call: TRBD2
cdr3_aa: CASRAGATYEQYF
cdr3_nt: TGTGCCAGCAGAGCGGGAGCGACCTACGAGCAGTACTTC

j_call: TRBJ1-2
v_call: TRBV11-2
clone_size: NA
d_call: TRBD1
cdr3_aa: CASSLGTASSYGYTF
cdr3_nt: TGTGCCAGCAGCCTGGGGACAGCCTCGAGCTATGGCTACACCTTC

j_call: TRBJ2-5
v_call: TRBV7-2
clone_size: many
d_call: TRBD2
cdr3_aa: CASSLVLAGPGTQYF
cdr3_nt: TGTGCCAGCAGCTTAGTGCTAGCGGGACCAGGGACCCAGTACTTC

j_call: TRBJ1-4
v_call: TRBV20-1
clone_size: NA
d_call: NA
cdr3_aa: CSARDVGGGEKLFF
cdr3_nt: TGCAGTGCTAGAGACGTTGGTGGAGGTGAAAAACTGTTTTTT

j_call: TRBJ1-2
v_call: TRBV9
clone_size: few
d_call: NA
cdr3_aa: CASSVDSFYGYTF
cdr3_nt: TGTGCCAGCAGCGTGGACAGTTTCTATGGCTACACCTTC

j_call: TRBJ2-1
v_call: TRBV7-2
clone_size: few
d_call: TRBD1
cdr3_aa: CASSPGQGSGFF
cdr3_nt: TGTGCCAGCAGCCCTGGACAGGGTAGCGGGTTCTTC

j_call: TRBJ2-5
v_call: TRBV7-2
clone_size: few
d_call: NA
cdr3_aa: CASSLGATQYF
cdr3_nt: TGTGCCAGCAGCTTAGGCGCAACCCAGTACTTC

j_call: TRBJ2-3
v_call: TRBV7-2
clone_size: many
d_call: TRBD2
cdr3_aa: CASSLPAGGPSTDTQYF
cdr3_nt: TGTGCCAGCAGCTTACCAGCGGGAGGGCCGAGCACAGATACGCAGTATTTT

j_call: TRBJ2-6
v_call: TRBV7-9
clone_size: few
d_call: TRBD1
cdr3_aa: CASSPGTVGANVLTF
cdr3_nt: TGTGCCAGCAGCCCTGGGACAGTTGGGGCCAACGTCCTGACTTTC

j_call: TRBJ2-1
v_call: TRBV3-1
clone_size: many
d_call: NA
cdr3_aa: CASGQNNNEQFF
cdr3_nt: TGTGCCAGCGGACAGAATAACAATGAGCAGTTCTTC

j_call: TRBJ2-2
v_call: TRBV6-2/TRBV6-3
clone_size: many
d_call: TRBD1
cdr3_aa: CASSPPGQGKTGELFF
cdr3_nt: TGTGCCAGCAGCCCTCCGGGACAGGGGAAGACCGGGGAGCTGTTTTTT

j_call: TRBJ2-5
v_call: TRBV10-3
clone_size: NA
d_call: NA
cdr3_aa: CAISESERQETQYF
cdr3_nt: TGTGCCATCAGTGAGTCGGAGCGGCAAGAGACCCAGTACTTC

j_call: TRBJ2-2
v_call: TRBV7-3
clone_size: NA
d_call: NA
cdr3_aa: CASSPGKNTGELFF
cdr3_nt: TGTGCCAGCAGCCCGGGCAAGAACACCGGGGAGCTGTTTTTT

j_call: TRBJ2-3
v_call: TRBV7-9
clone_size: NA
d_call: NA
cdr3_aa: CASRADTQYF
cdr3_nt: TGTGCCAGCCGGGCAGATACGCAGTATTTT

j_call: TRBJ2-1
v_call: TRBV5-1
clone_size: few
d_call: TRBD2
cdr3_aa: CASRRSGSMGEQFF
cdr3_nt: TGCGCCAGCAGGCGGAGCGGGAGTATGGGTGAGCAGTTCTTC

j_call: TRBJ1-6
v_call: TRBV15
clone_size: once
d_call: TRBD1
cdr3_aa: CATSTEEGTGAPLHF
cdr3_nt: TGTGCCACCAGCACGGAGGAGGGGACAGGGGCACCCCTCCACTTT

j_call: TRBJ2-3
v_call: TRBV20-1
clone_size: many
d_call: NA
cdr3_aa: CSARGKKRPTDTQYF
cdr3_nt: TGCAGTGCTAGAGGGAAGAAACGCCCCACAGATACGCAGTATTTT

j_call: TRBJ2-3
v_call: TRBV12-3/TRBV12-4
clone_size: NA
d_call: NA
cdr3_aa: CASSFTGNSDTQYF
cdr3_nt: TGTGCCAGCAGTTTCACAGGGAATTCGGATACGCAGTATTTT

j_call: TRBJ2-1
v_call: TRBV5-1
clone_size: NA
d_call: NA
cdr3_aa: CASSLGVTDNEQFF
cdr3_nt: TGCGCCAGCAGCTTGGGCGTGACTGACAATGAGCAGTTCTTC

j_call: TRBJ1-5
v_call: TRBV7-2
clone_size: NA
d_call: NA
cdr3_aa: CASSLEIGGGQPQHF
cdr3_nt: TGTGCCAGCAGCTTAGAAATCGGGGGTGGGCAGCCCCAGCATTTT

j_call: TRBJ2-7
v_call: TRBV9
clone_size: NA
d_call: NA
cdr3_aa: CASSVETGTYEQYF
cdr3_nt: TGTGCCAGCAGCGTAGAAACAGGGACCTACGAGCAGTACTTC